The 7 T cell receptor beta chains below were found in one sample sequenced in a study of T-cell memory formation after mild COVID-19. MiXCR was run by TCRdb on the 5' RACE reads, yielding one entry per CDR3 protein. The sample holds 540,000 or so distinct CDR3 sequences, around 21% seen once. The material sequenced was PBMCs or a T cell subset sorted from them (not recorded which). Receptor source: an adult woman who had mild COVID-19 (a few samples of this study predate the infection). Cell type and time point are not known.

V gene TRBV14 combines with J gene TRBJ1-2, with TRBD1 as a possible D gene (5 bases). The CDR3 is made up of 13 amino acids. Germline lookup yields CDR1 SGHDN and CDR2 FVKESK. Trimming took off 8 bases at V and 1 base at J, with 11 bases between the two ends. CDR3 region: CASARDYNYGYTF. DNA of the CDR3: TGTGCCAGCGCCCGGGACTATAACTATGGCTACACCTTC.

The chain links TRBV15 to TRBJ2-7; no clear D. Germline lookup yields CDR1 LNHNV and CDR2 YYDKDF (reference sequence). V was cut by 5 bases and J by 0 bases, with 11 bases left in between. The CDR3 is made up of 14 amino acids. The CDR3 here is CATSGFTYSYEQYF. CDR3 nucleotides: TGTGCCACCAGCGGGTTCACCTACTCCTACGAGCAGTACTTC.

The chain has TRBV29-1 and TRBJ2-3; D remains ambiguous. The CDR3 totals 10 residues. In germline, CDR1 is SQVTM, CDR2 ANQGSEA. Trimming left V 8 bases short and J 5 bases short, with 8 bases between. The CDR3 coding sequence is TGCAGCCCATTGCGAGATACGCAGTATTTT. This encodes CSPLRDTQYF.

The chain carries TRBV7-9 and TRBJ1-2, with D hard to call. V lost 1 base and J lost 4, with 10 bases in between. This CDR3 region has 14 residues. CDR1 SEHNR and CDR2 FQNEAQ come from the germline V gene (reference sequence). CDR3 DNA sequence: TGTGCCAGCAGCTTAGAGGGCGCAGTCTATGGCTACACCTTC. Amino acids: CASSLEGAVYGYTF.

This clonotype was seen a handful of times. V and J are TRBV7-8 and TRBJ2-1, with 7 bases matching TRBD1. This CDR3 is built from 14 residues. The V gene end was trimmed by 6 bases and the J gene end by 6 bases; junction bases not matched to a gene: 8. Germline V gene lookup returns CDR1 SGHVS and CDR2 FQNEAQ. CDR3 sequence reads: CASRPRQGLNEQFF. The DNA of the CDR3 is TGTGCCAGCAGACCTCGACAGGGTCTCAATGAGCAGTTCTTC.

The chain couples TRBV3-1 to TRBJ2-7; D is ambiguous. CDR1 and CDR2 (germline): LGHDT, YNNKEL (reference sequence). There are 12 residues in the CDR3. The V and J ends lost 3 bases and 4 bases respectively, with 7 bases between them. As DNA, the CDR3 is TGTGCCAGCAGCCAGGTCCAGTACGAGCAGTACTTC. Encoded protein: CASSQVQYEQYF.

The genes are TRBV7-9 and TRBJ1-1; D perhaps matches TRBD1 (5 bases). Deletions cut 5 bases from V and 4 bases from J, with 17 bases between. Germline CDR1 reads SEHNR; CDR2 reads FQNEAQ (reference sequence). The CDR3 is 15 residues long. CDR3 sequence reads: CASSIGGSRGTEAFF. The CDR3 region has the DNA TGTGCCAGCAGCATTGGGGGAAGCCGAGGCACTGAAGCTTTCTTT. Complete variable domain (other parts from reference TRBV7-9 and TRBJ1-1): DTGVSQNPRHKITKRGQNVTFRCDPISEHNRLYWYRQTLGQGPEFLTYFQNEAQLEKSRLLSDRFSAERPKGSFSTLEIQRTEQGDSAMYLCASSIGGSRGTEAFFGQGTRLTVV.